Listed here is a single T cell receptor (beta chain). Its antigen is as yet unknown. The sample has other DNA sequences that encode this CDR3 too. Germline CDR1 is MGHRA and CDR2 is YSYEKL. J lost 4 bases, V lost 3 bases, and 1 base had no gene match. The CDR3 contains 14 residues. Sequencing was performed with immunoSEQ multiplex PCR; in TCRdb, only in-frame clones are kept and a portion is missing. The sample records about 180,000 clones, 85% being singletons. The data originate from a study of cytomegalovirus exposure and HLA in healthy donors. Whole-study results and caveats: Among the CMV-associated chains, a few were confirmed in vitro as specific for CMV antigens.

Sample: PBMCs. The TCR was taken from a man aged 18 to 29 in good health and CMV-seropositive. The V call is TRBV4-1, the J call TRBJ2-2; 8 nucleotides line up with TRBD2. CDR3 loop: CASSQGTSTGELFF. In DNA, the CDR3 is TGCGCCAGCAGCCAGGGGACTAGCACCGGGGAGCTGTTTTTT.